The present TCR beta chain was sequenced within a study of blood T cell repertoires in COVID-19. Study as a whole: PBMCs, B-cell-depleted T cells, or T cells provided the cDNA or gDNA that made up the material.

The germline gives CDR1 SNHLY, CDR2 FYNNEI. The junction had 6 bases not matched to a gene; V was cut back by 4 bases and J by 1 base. This CDR3 is built from 15 residues. Authors' analysis steps: Amplifying reference gene primers gave estimates of nucleated cell counts. Produced via immunoSEQ multiplex PCR; TCRdb's table is partial and in-frame only. V and J calls and clone size are given by that table; D and trimming were obtained from the DNA. The sample consists of approximately 280,000 clones, 89% of them appearing once. This TCR was recovered from a woman aged 55-69 years who had recovered from COVID-19. This chain links TRBV2 with TRBJ1-1; 7 nucleotides agree with TRBD1. The sequenced sample consisted of PBMCs or T cells enriched from blood (not recorded which). The CDR3 is CASSGQGVGNTEAFF. Written as DNA, the CDR3 is TGTGCCAGCAGTGGACAGGGTGTTGGGAACACTGAAGCTTTCTTT.